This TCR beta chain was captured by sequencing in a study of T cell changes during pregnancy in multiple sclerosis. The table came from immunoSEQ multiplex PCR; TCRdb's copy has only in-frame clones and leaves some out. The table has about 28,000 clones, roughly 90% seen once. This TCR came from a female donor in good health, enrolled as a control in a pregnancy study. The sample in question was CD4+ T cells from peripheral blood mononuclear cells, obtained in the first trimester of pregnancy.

CDR3 in DNA: TGTGCCAGCAGACCCTCCGGGACAGGGTACGAGCAGTACTTC. Protein: CASRPSGTGYEQYF. The chain joins TRBV27 to TRBJ2-7, with 9 bases matching TRBD1. The germline V gene has CDR1 MNHEY and CDR2 SMNVEV (reference sequence). V lost 6 bases and J lost 4; bases outside the gene matches: 7. The CDR3 sequence is 14 residues long.